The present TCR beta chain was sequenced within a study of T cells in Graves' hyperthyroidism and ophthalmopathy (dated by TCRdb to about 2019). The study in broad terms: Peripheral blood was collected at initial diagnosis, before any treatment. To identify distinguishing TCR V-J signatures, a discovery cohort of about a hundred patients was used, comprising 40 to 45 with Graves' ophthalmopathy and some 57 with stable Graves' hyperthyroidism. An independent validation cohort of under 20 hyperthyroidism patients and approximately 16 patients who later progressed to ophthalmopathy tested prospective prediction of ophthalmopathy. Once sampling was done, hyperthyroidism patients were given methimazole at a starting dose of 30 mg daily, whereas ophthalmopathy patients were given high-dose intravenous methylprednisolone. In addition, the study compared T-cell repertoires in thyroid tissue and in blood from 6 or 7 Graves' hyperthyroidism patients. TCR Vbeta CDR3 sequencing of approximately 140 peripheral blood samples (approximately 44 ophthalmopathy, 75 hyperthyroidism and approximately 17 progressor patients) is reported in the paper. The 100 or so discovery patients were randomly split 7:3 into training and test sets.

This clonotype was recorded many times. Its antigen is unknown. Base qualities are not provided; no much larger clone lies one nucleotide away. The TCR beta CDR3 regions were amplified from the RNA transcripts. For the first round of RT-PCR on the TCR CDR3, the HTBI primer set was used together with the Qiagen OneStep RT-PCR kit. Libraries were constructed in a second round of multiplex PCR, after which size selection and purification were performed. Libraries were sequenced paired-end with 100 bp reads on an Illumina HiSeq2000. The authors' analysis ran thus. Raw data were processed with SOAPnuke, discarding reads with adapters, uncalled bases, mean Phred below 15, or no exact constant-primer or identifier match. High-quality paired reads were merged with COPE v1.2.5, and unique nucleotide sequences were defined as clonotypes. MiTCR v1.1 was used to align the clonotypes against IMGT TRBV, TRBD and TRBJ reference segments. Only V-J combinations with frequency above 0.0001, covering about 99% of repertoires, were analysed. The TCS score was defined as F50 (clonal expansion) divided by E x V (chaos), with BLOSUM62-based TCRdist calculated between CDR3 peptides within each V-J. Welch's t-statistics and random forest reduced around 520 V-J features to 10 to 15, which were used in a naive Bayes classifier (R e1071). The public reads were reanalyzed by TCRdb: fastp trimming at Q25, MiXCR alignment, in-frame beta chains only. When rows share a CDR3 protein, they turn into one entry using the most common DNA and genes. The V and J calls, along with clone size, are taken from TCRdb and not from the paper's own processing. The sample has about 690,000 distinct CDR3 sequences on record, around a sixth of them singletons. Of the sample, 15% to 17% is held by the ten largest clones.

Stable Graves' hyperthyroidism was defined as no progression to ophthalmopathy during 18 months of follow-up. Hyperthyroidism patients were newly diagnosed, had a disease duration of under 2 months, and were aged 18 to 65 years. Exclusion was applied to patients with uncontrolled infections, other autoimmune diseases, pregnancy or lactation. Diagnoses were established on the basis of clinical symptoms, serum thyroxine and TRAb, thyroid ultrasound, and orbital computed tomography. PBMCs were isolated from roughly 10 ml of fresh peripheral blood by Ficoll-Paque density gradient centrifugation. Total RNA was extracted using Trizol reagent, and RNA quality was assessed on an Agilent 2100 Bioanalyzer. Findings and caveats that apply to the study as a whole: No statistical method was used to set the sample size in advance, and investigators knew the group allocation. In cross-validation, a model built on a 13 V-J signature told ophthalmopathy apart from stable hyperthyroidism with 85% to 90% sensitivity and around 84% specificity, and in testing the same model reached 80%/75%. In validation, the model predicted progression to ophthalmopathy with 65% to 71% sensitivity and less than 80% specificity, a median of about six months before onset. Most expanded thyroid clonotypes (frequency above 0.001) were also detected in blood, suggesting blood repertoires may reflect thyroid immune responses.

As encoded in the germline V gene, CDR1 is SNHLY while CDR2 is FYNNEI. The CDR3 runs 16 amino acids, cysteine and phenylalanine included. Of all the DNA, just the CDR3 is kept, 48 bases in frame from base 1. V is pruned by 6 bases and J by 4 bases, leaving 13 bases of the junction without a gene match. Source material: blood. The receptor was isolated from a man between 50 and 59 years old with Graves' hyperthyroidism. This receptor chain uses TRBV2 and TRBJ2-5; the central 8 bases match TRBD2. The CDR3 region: CASSPPKRGLSETQYF. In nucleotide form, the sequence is TGTGCCAGCAGCCCACCAAAGCGGGGGTTGTCAGAGACCCAGTACTTC.